This entry lists 30 T cell receptor beta chains sequenced from one sample in a study of blood T cell repertoires in COVID-19. TCRdb keeps only in-frame clones here, not all; method: immunoSEQ multiplex PCR. The sample has about 58,000 clones, about 88% seen once. The sample consisted of peripheral blood. The receptor set was obtained from a woman in her sixties or seventies with active COVID-19.

The V and J genes are TRBV7-2 and TRBJ1-1, with D uncertain. The germline CDR1 and CDR2 sequences are SGHTA and FQGNSA. The CDR3 runs to 13 residues. The V end lost 5 bases, the J end lost 2 bases, and 9 bases lay between the germline ends. The CDR3 reads CASSRDTNTEAFF. CDR3 in DNA: TGTGCCAGCAGCCGAGACACCAACACTGAAGCTTTCTTT.

V gene TRBV20-1 combines with J gene TRBJ2-5, with D possibly TRBD2 on 5 matching bases. The germline V and J ends were trimmed by 3 bases and 4 bases, with 15 bases remaining between them. Germline V gives CDR1 DFQATT, CDR2 SNEGSKA (reference sequence). The CDR3 runs to 14 residues. CDR3 DNA: TGCAGTGCTAGTCAAACGGAGGTAGGAGAGACCCAGTACTTC. It yields the protein CSASQTEVGETQYF.

The chain recombines TRBV6-5 with TRBJ1-1; tentative D call: TRBD1 (5 bases). The CDR3 sequence is 15 residues long. The germline gives CDR1 MNHEY, CDR2 SVGAGI. With 8 bases removed from V and 4 bases from J, the gap between germline ends came to 20 bases. The CDR3 DNA follows: TGTGCCAGCTCAACGGGGGGAGGGTTGATCACTGAAGCTTTCTTT. As protein: CASSTGGGLITEAFF.

The genes are TRBV19 and TRBJ1-6; 10 bases match TRBD1. The CDR3 sequence is 15 residues long. Per the germline V gene, CDR1 is LNHDA and CDR2 is SQIVND (reference sequence). The ends lost 7 bases at V and 9 bases at J; junction bases unmatched: 9. The CDR3 DNA follows: TGTGCCAGTAAGCAGGGACAGGGGATCCGTTCACCCCTCCACTTT. This sequence encodes CASKQGQGIRSPLHF.

V usage is TRBV2 and J usage is TRBJ2-2; 11 nucleotides match TRBD2. The CDR3 is made up of 14 amino acids. Germline CDR1 is SNHLY and CDR2 is FYNNEI. J gave up 8 bases and V 6 bases, and 5 bases lay outside the gene matches. In DNA, the CDR3 is TGTGCCAGCAGATGGACTAGCGGGCGGGGGGAGCTGTTTTTT. The encoded protein is CASRWTSGRGELFF. Supplemented by reference TRBV2 and TRBJ2-2, the full variable domain reads EPEVTQTPSHQVTQMGQEVILRCVPISNHLYFYWYRQILGQKVEFLVSFYNNEISEKSEIFDDQFSVERPDGSNFTLKIRSTKLEDSAMYFCASRWTSGRGELFFGEGSRLTVL.

This rearrangement joins TRBV6-5 to TRBJ2-3, with D unclear. V was pared by 2 bases and J by 1 base, with 13 bases between. CDR1 is MNHEY, CDR2 SVGAGI, per germline. The CDR3 contains 16 residues. Here the CDR3 DNA reads TGTGCCAGCAGTTACGACTCCCACACCCGCACAGATACGCAGTATTTT. As protein: CASSYDSHTRTDTQYF.

The J gene is TRBJ2-2, the V gene TRBV5-1, with 8 bases matching TRBD1. Per the germline V gene, CDR1 is SGHRS and CDR2 is YFSETQ. The trim removed 3 bases at V and 2 bases at J, leaving 3 bases unmatched. CDR3 size: 15 residues. The CDR3 nucleotides are TGCGCCAGCAGCTGGGACAGGAGCAACACCGGGGAGCTGTTTTTT. This codes for CASSWDRSNTGELFF.

This rearrangement joins TRBV9 to TRBJ1-1; weak D call: TRBD1 (6 bases). The ends were cut back, 1 base at V and 1 base at J, with 17 bases in the middle. This CDR3 is built from 17 residues. Germline V CDR1 and CDR2: SGDLS, YYNGEE. The DNA of the CDR3 is TGTGCCAGCAGCGTATCAGTTGCTGGCAGGGGGAACACTGAAGCTTTCTTT. Translating gives CASSVSVAGRGNTEAFF.

This chain joins TRBV6-7 and TRBJ2-7; D is unresolved. TRBV6-7 belongs to the ORF category, with a function that is uncertain. The CDR3 is 16 amino acids. Trimming took off 0 bases at V and 4 bases at J, with 16 bases between the two ends. The CDR3 reads CASSYSAVPEFYEQYF. CDR3 DNA: TGTGCCAGCAGTTACTCCGCCGTCCCGGAGTTTTACGAGCAGTACTTC.

The rearrangement uses TRBV24-1 and TRBJ2-3; D is uncertain. This CDR3 comprises 17 residues. V was clipped by 4 bases and J by 4 bases, with 20 bases between them. In germline, CDR1 is KGHDR, CDR2 SFDVKD. CDR3 sequence: CATSDPNLLRGADTQYF. The DNA of the CDR3 is TGTGCCACCAGTGACCCCAATCTACTTAGAGGCGCAGATACGCAGTATTTT.

CDR3 region: CASSQFSGSGNTIYF. The CDR3 nucleotides are TGTGCCAGCAGCCAATTCAGTGGCTCTGGAAACACCATATATTTT. The chain employs TRBV4-2 and TRBJ1-3; no clear D gene. Per germline, CDR1 LGHNA and CDR2 YNFKEQ. The CDR3 is made up of 15 amino acids. Trimming removed 2 bases at V and 0 bases at J, with 8 bases between.

This clone showed up just once. CDR3 residues: CASSQAGGAVQYF. CDR3 bases: TGCGCCAGCAGCCAGGCCGGGGGAGCGGTGCAGTATTTT. The gene calls are TRBV4-1 and TRBJ2-3, with TRBD2 as a possible D gene (6 bases). This CDR3 spans 13 amino acids. Germline CDR1 and CDR2: MGHRA and YSYEKL. Between the trimmed V and J ends, which lost 3 bases and 11 bases, there was a span of 15 bases.

The chain uses TRBV3-1 (or the pseudogene TRBV3-2) and TRBJ1-6; D gene uncertain. V lost 0 bases and J 7 bases, leaving 10 bases between the germline ends. The CDR3 loop spans 15 amino acids. Per germline, CDR1 LGHDT and CDR2 YNNKEL (reference sequence). The chain's CDR3 is CASSQDPGVNSPLHF. The DNA of the CDR3 is TGTGCCAGCAGCCAAGACCCCGGGGTAAATTCACCCCTCCACTTT.

The chain couples TRBV5-6 to TRBJ2-2; TRBD1 is a possible D gene (5 bases). Germline V gives CDR1 SGHDT, CDR2 YYEEEE. V was shortened by 4 bases and J by 5 bases, with 15 bases between the two germline ends. The CDR3 covers 15 residues. CDR3 in amino acids: CASSRVWGSTGELFF. CDR3 sequence (DNA): TGTGCCAGCAGCCGGGTTTGGGGCTCAACCGGGGAGCTGTTTTTT.

The chain is built from TRBV29-1 and TRBJ2-1; TRBD2 agrees at 10 bases. Looked up from germline, CDR1 is SQVTM and CDR2 is ANQGSEA. The CDR3 totals 16 residues. V lost 3 bases to trimming and J lost 10 bases; unmatched junction nucleotides: 15. DNA of the CDR3: TGCAGCGTTGATCGCCCCACAGCGGGGGGGCCAAAGGAGCAGTTCTTC. Encoded protein: CSVDRPTAGGPKEQFF.

This sequence joins TRBV5-1 and TRBJ2-3, with unresolved D. The germline CDR1 and CDR2 sequences are SGHRS and YFSETQ. V was cut by 0 bases and J by 5 bases, with 7 bases left in between. The CDR3 spans 13 residues. CDR3 protein: CASSLATKDTQYF. The CDR3 DNA reads as TGCGCCAGCAGCTTGGCCACAAAAGATACGCAGTATTTT.

The V and J genes are TRBV11-3 and TRBJ2-7, with TRBD1 identical over 7 bases. This CDR3 contains 14 residues. Germline assignment: CDR1 SGHNT and CDR2 YENEEA. V gave up 1 base and J gave up 6 bases; unmatched junction bases: 6. The CDR3 DNA sequence: TGTGCCAGCAGCTTAGTCCGGGACAGCGGCGAGCAGTACTTC. This encodes CASSLVRDSGEQYF. Looking up the rest from reference TRBV11-3 and TRBJ2-7 gives the full variable domain: EAGVVQSPRYKIIEKKQPVAFWCNPISGHNTLYWYLQNLGQGPELLIRYENEEAVDDSQLPKDRFSAERLKGVDSTLKIQPAELGDSAVYLCASSLVRDSGEQYFGPGTRLTVT.

The chain recombines TRBV7-9 with TRBJ2-3, with 9 bases matching TRBD2. Germline loops: CDR1 SEHNR, CDR2 FQNEAQ (reference sequence). V lost 3 bases and J lost 4; bases outside the gene matches: 14. The CDR3 totals 18 residues. As DNA, the CDR3 is TGTGCCAGCAGCTTGCCGATCCGGCTAGCGGGGAAGGCAGATACGCAGTATTTT. Protein product: CASSLPIRLAGKADTQYF.

This clone appeared a single time. The gene calls are TRBV4-2 and TRBJ1-2; 7 nucleotides agree with TRBD1. The CDR3 has 14 amino acids. Trimming removed 1 base from V and 5 bases from J; junction bases left unmatched: 4. Germline CDR1 LGHNA, CDR2 YNFKEQ. The CDR3 DNA sequence: TGTGCCAGCAGCCAAGCACGCAGGGGGTATGGCTACACCTTC. Protein product: CASSQARRGYGYTF.

The chain uses TRBV18 and TRBJ1-2, with TRBD1 as a possible D gene (5 bases). The CDR3 sequence is 14 residues long. V lost 3 bases, J lost 3 bases, and 11 bases lay in between. CDR1 KGHSH and CDR2 LQKENI come from the germline V gene. The CDR3 sequence is CASSPRQTYYGYTF. CDR3 DNA: TGTGCCAGCTCACCCCGACAGACCTACTATGGCTACACCTTC.

This chain uses TRBV10-3 with TRBJ2-7; 7 bases match TRBD1. The germline gives CDR1 ENHRY, CDR2 SYGVKD. The CDR3 has 14 residues. The J segment lost 6 bases and the V segment lost 2 bases, leaving 7 bases of the junction unmatched. The CDR3 region is CAISENRGRGEQYF. The CDR3 nucleotides are TGTGCCATCAGTGAGAACAGGGGTAGGGGCGAGCAGTACTTC.

The V and J genes are TRBV9 and TRBJ1-2; D is undetermined. Germline CDR1 and CDR2: SGDLS and YYNGEE. With 0 bases removed from V and 0 bases from J, the gap between germline ends came to 9 bases. The CDR3 length is 15 residues. Here the CDR3 reads CASSVGRASNYGYTF. The CDR3 nucleotides read TGTGCCAGCAGCGTAGGGCGGGCGTCTAACTATGGCTACACCTTC.

V is TRBV18 and J is TRBJ1-1; perhaps TRBD1 as D (5 bases). Deletions cut 3 bases from V and 3 bases from J, with 8 bases between. Germline V gene sequence: CDR1 KGHSH, CDR2 LQKENI. The CDR3 is 13 residues long. The CDR3 nucleotides read TGTGCCAGCTCACCGGGCAGGGACACTGAAGCTTTCTTT. It codes for CASSPGRDTEAFF.

V and J are TRBV7-9 and TRBJ2-7; possible D gene TRBD2, 6 bases. From germline, CDR1 is SEHNR and CDR2 FQNEAQ (reference sequence). CDR3 length equals 14 residues. V dropped 7 bases and J dropped 4 bases, with 17 bases sitting between them. CDR3 in amino acids: CASTYAGPLYEQYF. CDR3 in DNA: TGTGCCAGCACTTATGCGGGGCCTCTTTACGAGCAGTACTTC.

This clone was seen a single time. The chain is built from TRBV6-1 and TRBJ2-2; D may be TRBD1 (5 bases). Trimming removed 6 bases at V and 1 base at J, with 9 bases between. This CDR3 has 14 amino acids. Germline CDR1 is MNHNS and CDR2 is SASEGT. CDR3 protein: CASRVQGNTGELFF. The DNA of the CDR3 is TGTGCCAGCAGGGTTCAGGGGAACACCGGGGAGCTGTTTTTT.

The chain uses TRBV6-5 and TRBJ1-6, with D possibly TRBD1 on 6 matching bases. The CDR3 contains 15 residues. The V and J ends lost 6 bases and 7 bases respectively, with 16 bases between them. The V gene's germline CDR1 is MNHEY and CDR2 SVGAGI. The CDR3 is CASSPTGGGNSPLHF. The CDR3 coding sequence is TGTGCCAGCAGCCCGACGGGGGGCGGGAATTCACCCCTCCACTTT.

V is TRBV5-1 and J is TRBJ2-5; TRBD2 matches 14 bases. CDR3 size: 17 residues. In germline, CDR1 is SGHRS, CDR2 YFSETQ. V lost 3 bases and J lost 7; bases outside the gene matches: 11. CDR3 in DNA: TGCGCCAGCAGCTCTGACACCGGACTAGCGGGGGGAGGGACCCAGTACTTC. It specifies CASSSDTGLAGGGTQYF.

The V and J genes are TRBV20-1 and TRBJ2-5; no reliable D call. V shed 8 bases and J shed 7 bases, with 14 bases lying between them. Germline CDR1 is DFQATT and CDR2 is SNEGSKA (reference sequence). The CDR3 sequence is 11 residues long. Written as DNA, the CDR3 is TGCAGTCCCTCCGAGCGCGGGACCCAGTACTTC. Translation: CSPSERGTQYF.

The rearrangement joins TRBV5-1 to TRBJ2-7; no definite D call. The V gene lost 0 bases and the J gene lost 4 bases, with 5 bases spanning the gap. CDR1 is SGHRS and CDR2 is YFSETQ in the germline V gene. The CDR3 spans 12 residues. The chain's CDR3 is CASSLGEYEQYF. The CDR3 bases are TGCGCCAGCAGCTTGGGAGAGTACGAGCAGTACTTC.

The gene calls are TRBV5-8 and TRBJ2-3, with TRBD1 matching 10 bases. Germline CDR1 is SGHTS and CDR2 is YDEGEE. V gave up 4 bases and J gave up 3 bases; unmatched junction bases: 11. The CDR3 runs 17 residues. CDR3 region: CASSQVPGTGVTDTQYF. The CDR3 DNA follows: TGTGCCAGCAGCCAAGTCCCCGGGACAGGGGTGACAGATACGCAGTATTTT.